The 6 T cell receptor beta chains below all came from one sample that was sequenced in a study of blood T cells in healthy people across ages. Next came a second PCR, run for roughly 6 to 11 cycles, which used a sample-barcoded 5' primer along with a J-beta primer mix. TCRdb fed the 5' RACE reads into MiXCR, producing one record per CDR3 protein. The sample has under 1,100,000 distinct CDR3 sequences; roughly a quarter are singletons. The data also belong to a second study, concerning T cells of mothers and their children.

Sequencing was performed on blood. The receptors come from a girl between 2 and 10 years old in good health.

This clonotype was recorded a few times. This chain connects TRBV15 to TRBJ2-7, with D perhaps matching TRBD1 (6 bases). This CDR3 has 14 amino acids. Germline assignment: CDR1 LNHNV and CDR2 YYDKDF (reference sequence). V lost 3 bases, J lost 0 bases, and 9 bases lay in between. The CDR3 coding sequence is TGTGCCACCAGCAGGATGGACAGCTCCTACGAGCAGTACTTC. It translates to CATSRMDSSYEQYF.

The chain joins TRBV25-1 to TRBJ2-5, with 15 bases identical to TRBD2. Gene TRBJ2-1 matches the end of the DNA better, so the J call may be wrong. The CDR3 contains 18 residues. CDR1 and CDR2 from the germline V gene are MGHDK and SYGVNS. CDR3 in DNA: TGTGCCAGCAGTAAAGGACTAGCGGGGGGGAAATTCTCGGATGAGCAGTTCTTC. This codes for CASSKGLAGGKFSDEQFF.

There are a few counts of this clonotype. V and J are TRBV20-1 and TRBJ2-5; D tentatively fits TRBD1 or TRBD2 (5 bases each). CDR3 length: 12 amino acids. V shed 3 bases and J shed 5 bases, with 10 bases lying between them. Germline V CDR1 and CDR2: DFQATT, SNEGSKA (reference sequence). The CDR3 loop is CSARPEGETQYF. The CDR3 DNA is TGCAGTGCTAGGCCTGAGGGGGAGACCCAGTACTTC.

The chain recombines TRBV11-2 with TRBJ2-5; D is unclear. The end of the DNA is better explained by TRBJ2-1, so the J call may be wrong. This CDR3 is 16 amino acids long. The germline gives CDR1 SGHAT, CDR2 FQNNGV. The CDR3 region is CASSQRTTSSYSGQFF. In DNA, the CDR3 is TGTGCCAGCAGCCAACGAACAACAAGCTCCTACAGTGGGCAGTTCTTC.

The V call is TRBV6-2 or TRBV6-3, the J call TRBJ2-1; TRBD1 is a possible D gene (5 bases). V lost 0 bases and J lost 4, with 10 bases in between. The CDR3 is 15 amino acids. The germline gives CDR1 MNHEY, CDR2 SVGEGT. The CDR3 reads CASSYSWTPYNEQFF. CDR3 bases: TGTGCCAGCAGTTACTCTTGGACACCTTACAATGAGCAGTTCTTC.

The chain carries TRBV6-5 and TRBJ2-2; D is possibly TRBD1 (5 bases). V was trimmed by 0 bases and J by 0 bases, leaving 5 bases between them. The CDR3 is 15 amino acids. The germline V gene has CDR1 MNHEY and CDR2 SVGAGI. CDR3 nucleotides: TGTGCCAGCAGTTACTCGACAGCGAACACCGGGGAGCTGTTTTTT. This sequence encodes CASSYSTANTGELFF.